This TCR beta chain was sequenced in a study of T cells in Graves' hyperthyroidism and ophthalmopathy. Study-wide context: Peripheral blood collection took place at initial diagnosis, before any treatment.

A few counts support this clonotype. Its antigen is not known. What was amplified from RNA transcripts were TCR beta CDR3 regions. The TCR CDR3 first-round RT-PCR relied on the HTBI primer set. TCRdb reanalysed the multiplex PCR reads using MiXCR and keeps one entry per CDR3 protein. The table includes roughly 560,000 distinct CDR3 sequences, over 12% detected once. Study findings and constraints: Expanded thyroid clonotypes (above 0.001) were mostly also found in blood.

The V and J ends lost 5 bases and 1 base respectively, with 15 bases between them. This CDR3 region has 15 residues. Germline CDR1 SGHTA, CDR2 FQGNSA. This sequence originates from a woman aged 40 to 50 with Graves' ophthalmopathy. The sequenced sample was blood. The chain links TRBV7-2 to TRBJ2-7; TRBD2 is a possible D gene (6 bases). The CDR3 DNA reads TGTGCCAGCAGCCCAGGGACTTTAGCGTCCTACGAGCAGTACTTC. Residues: CASSPGTLASYEQYF.